This is a list of T cell receptor beta chains from one sample in a study of lymphopenia after photon versus proton radiotherapy. Profiling relied on immunoSEQ multiplex PCR, and the TCRdb table lists in-frame clones only, not all of them. The repertoire includes approximately 30,000 clones, 83% of them detected once, and roughly 3.5% sits in the top ten. The specimen was peripheral blood, collected from a patient treated with photon-based radiotherapy. These receptor sequences come from a woman aged 45-65 years with pancreatic cancer. Each CDR3 is given with its conserved first and last residue. A D gene is named only where the DNA matches it firmly.

>TRBV7-2|TRBJ2-1|-
CASTSWEEGSDTEQFF
TGTGCCAGCACCTCATGGGAGGAGGGAAGTGATACTGAGCAGTTCTTC
>TRBV7-9|TRBJ2-3|-
CASSLLSTDTQYF
TGTGCCAGCAGCCTCCTTAGCACAGATACGCAGTATTTT
>TRBV5-6|TRBJ1-2|-
CASSSRDYGYTF
TGTGCCAGCAGCTCCCGGGACTATGGCTACACCTTC
>TRBV11-2|TRBJ2-5|-
CASRIGMETQYF
TGTGCCAGCCGCATAGGAATGGAGACCCAGTACTTC
>TRBV9|TRBJ2-3|TRBD2
CASSVATSSGGGTDTQYF
TGTGCCAGCAGCGTAGCTACGAGTAGCGGGGGAGGCACAGATACGCAGTATTTT
>TRBV4-3|TRBJ1-1|-
CASSPTEPPGTEAFF
TGCGCCAGCAGCCCTACTGAGCCTCCGGGCACTGAAGCTTTCTTT
>TRBV19|TRBJ1-1|-
CASSIDLANTEAFF
TGTGCCAGTAGTATAGACCTGGCGAACACTGAAGCTTTCTTT
>TRBV29-1|TRBJ1-1|-
CSVDEQLTEAFF
TGCAGCGTTGACGAGCAGCTCACTGAAGCTTTCTTT
>TRBV6-6|TRBJ1-1|-
CASSHGTENTEAFF
TGTGCCAGCAGTCACGGGACGGAGAACACTGAAGCTTTCTTT
>TRBV7-2|TRBJ2-7|TRBD2
CASSSTSGSSPSYEQYF
TGTGCCAGCAGCTCAACTAGCGGGAGCTCACCCTCCTACGAGCAGTACTTC